Each of the 24 T cell receptor beta chains below was sequenced from the same sample in a study of monozygotic twins with inflammatory bowel disease. From its re-call of the 5' RACE reads, TCRdb lists each CDR3 protein once, without DNA. The sample has around 380,000 distinct CDR3 sequences; the top ten hold 2% to 3%. Sequenced input: blood. The receptors stem from a human donor with ulcerative colitis or Crohn's disease, or a healthy co-twin of an affected twin (not recorded which).

The CDR3 sequence: CVGFLLRGRTGELFF. The chain carries TRBV7-6 and TRBJ2-2; the TCRdb call, TRBD1, lacks DNA for checking. Germline V gene sequence: CDR1 SGHVS, CDR2 FNYEAQ. CDR3 length: 15 amino acids. Filled out from reference TRBV7-6 and TRBJ2-2, the complete variable domain reads GAGVSQSPRYKVTKRGQDVALRCDPISGHVSLYWYRQALGQGPEFLTYFNYEAQQDKSGLPNDRFSAERPEGSISTLTIQRTEQRDSAMYRCVGFLLRGRTGELFFGEGSRLTVL.

The rearrangement uses TRBV25-1 and TRBJ1-1; as DNA is missing, the TRBD1 call by TCRdb cannot be tested. The length of the CDR3 is 15 residues. Per the germline V gene, CDR1 is MGHDK and CDR2 is SYGVNS. The CDR3: CASSDVRGQGTEAFF. Full variable domain (remainder filled in from reference TRBV25-1 and TRBJ1-1): EADIYQTPRYLVIGTGKKITLECSQTMGHDKMYWYQQDPGMELHLIHYSYGVNSTEKGDLSSESTVSRIRTEHFPLTLESARPSHTSQYLCASSDVRGQGTEAFFGQGTRLTVV.

This chain uses TRBV7-9 with TRBJ2-7; TCRdb's D call of TRBD1 is untestable without DNA. The germline CDR1 and CDR2 sequences are SEHNR and FQNEAQ (reference sequence). The CDR3 length is 13 residues. The CDR3 loop reads CASSLAGRDEQYF.

The rearrangement links TRBV20-1 to TRBJ1-6. Germline V gene sequence: CDR1 DFQATT, CDR2 SNEGSKA (reference sequence). The CDR3 consists of 16 residues. The CDR3 is CSARANTVFYNSPLHF.

The chain links TRBV3-1 to TRBJ1-1. CDR3 length equals 12 residues. Germline V CDR1 and CDR2: LGHDT, YNNKEL (reference sequence). The CDR3 here is CASSPPASEAFF.

This chain uses TRBV30 with TRBJ1-4. CDR1 is GTSNPN and CDR2 is SVGIG in the germline V gene (reference sequence). CDR3 length: 11 residues. The CDR3 protein is CVGLSSEKLFF.

The chain recombines TRBV5-1 with TRBJ1-1. The V gene's germline CDR1 is SGHRS and CDR2 YFSETQ. The CDR3 runs 15 residues. CDR3 in amino acids: CASSLEVGRNTEAFF.

V and J are TRBV13 and TRBJ2-7; lacking DNA, the TRBD1 call made by TCRdb goes unchecked. The CDR3 is 16 amino acids. Germline V gene sequence: CDR1 PRHDT, CDR2 FYEKMQ (reference sequence). CDR3 sequence: CASSLTEGQGAYEQYF.

The chain carries TRBV5-1 and TRBJ1-4. The CDR3 runs to 18 residues. Germline values: CDR1 SGHRS, CDR2 YFSETQ. The CDR3 reads CASSLASGSGLLNEKLFF.

This sequence joins TRBV21-1 and TRBJ2-3; TCRdb selects TRBD2, and the lack of DNA leaves this call unchecked. TRBV21-1 is shown as a pseudogene. This CDR3 contains 15 residues. Here the CDR3 reads CASSESSGDKDTQYF.

This chain joins TRBV4-3 and TRBJ1-1. Looked up from germline, CDR1 is LGHNA and CDR2 is YSLEER. This CDR3 is 13 amino acids long. This chain's CDR3 is CASSQHKNTEAFF.

This chain connects TRBV9 to TRBJ1-6. The CDR3 is 15 residues long. Per the germline V gene, CDR1 is SGDLS and CDR2 is YYNGEE. The CDR3 is CASSVGAVYNSPLHF.

The chain combines TRBV3-1 with TRBJ1-1; with no DNA, the TCRdb D assignment of TRBD1 cannot be verified. The CDR3 is 15 amino acids. CDR1 is LGHDT, CDR2 YNNKEL, per germline (reference sequence). CDR3 protein: CASSLQGALGTEAFF.

This rearrangement joins TRBV20-1 to TRBJ2-7. CDR3 length: 12 amino acids. CDR1 and CDR2 (germline): DFQATT, SNEGSKA (reference sequence). CDR3 protein: CSARVSGYEQYF.

V usage is TRBV6-2 or TRBV6-3 and J usage is TRBJ1-1; TCRdb picks TRBD1, but there is no DNA to check that call. This CDR3 is 13 amino acids long. Germline V lookup: CDR1 MNHEY, CDR2 SVGEGT. CDR3 amino acids: CASSRAGLTEAFF.

This chain connects TRBV5-1 to TRBJ2-7. Germline values: CDR1 SGHRS, CDR2 YFSETQ. The CDR3 extends over 14 amino acids. CDR3 region: CASSLDGLQDEQYF.

The genes are TRBV29-1 and TRBJ2-3; TCRdb selects TRBD2, and the lack of DNA leaves this call unchecked. The CDR3 totals 18 residues. The germline CDR1 and CDR2 sequences are SQVTM and ANQGSEA. CDR3 region: CSVEQPGLAGFRADTQYF.

The rearrangement uses TRBV12-5 and TRBJ2-5. Per the germline V gene, CDR1 is LGHNT and CDR2 is FRNRAP. The CDR3 consists of 14 residues. The CDR3 reads CARGNGRAQETQYF.

V gene TRBV15 combines with J gene TRBJ2-7. CDR1 and CDR2 (germline): LNHNV, YYDKDF (reference sequence). The CDR3 spans 14 residues. The CDR3 reads CATSPGGTSYEQYF.

The chain joins TRBV20-1 to TRBJ2-1. The CDR3 is made up of 11 amino acids. Germline CDR1 DFQATT, CDR2 SNEGSKA (reference sequence). The CDR3 here is CSAFLEYEQFF.

The chain carries TRBV7-2 and TRBJ2-2; TCRdb's D gene call, TRBD2, goes unchecked for lack of DNA. The CDR3 has 16 amino acids. Germline assignment: CDR1 SGHTA and CDR2 FQGNSA. This chain's CDR3 is CASSLTGSRGTGELFF.

This chain uses TRBV18 with TRBJ1-1. Germline V CDR1 and CDR2: KGHSH, LQKENI. This CDR3 has 15 residues. CDR3 region: CASSPRVGTNTEAFF. The full variable domain, completed using reference TRBV18 and TRBJ1-1, is NAGVMQNPRHLVRRRGQEARLRCSPMKGHSHVYWYRQLPEEGLKFMVYLQKENIIDESGMPKERFSAEFPKEGPSILRIQQVVRGDSAAYFCASSPRVGTNTEAFFGQGTRLTVV.

This chain's CDR3 is CASTPGTAQETQYF. J is TRBJ2-5 and V is TRBV7-2; no DNA is available, so the TRBD1 call from TCRdb remains unchecked. Germline CDR1 and CDR2: SGHTA and FQGNSA. The CDR3 consists of 14 residues.

The chain employs TRBV7-2 and TRBJ2-6. The germline gives CDR1 SGHTA, CDR2 FQGNSA. This CDR3 is built from 13 residues. CDR3 in amino acids: CASSLEPPNVLTF.